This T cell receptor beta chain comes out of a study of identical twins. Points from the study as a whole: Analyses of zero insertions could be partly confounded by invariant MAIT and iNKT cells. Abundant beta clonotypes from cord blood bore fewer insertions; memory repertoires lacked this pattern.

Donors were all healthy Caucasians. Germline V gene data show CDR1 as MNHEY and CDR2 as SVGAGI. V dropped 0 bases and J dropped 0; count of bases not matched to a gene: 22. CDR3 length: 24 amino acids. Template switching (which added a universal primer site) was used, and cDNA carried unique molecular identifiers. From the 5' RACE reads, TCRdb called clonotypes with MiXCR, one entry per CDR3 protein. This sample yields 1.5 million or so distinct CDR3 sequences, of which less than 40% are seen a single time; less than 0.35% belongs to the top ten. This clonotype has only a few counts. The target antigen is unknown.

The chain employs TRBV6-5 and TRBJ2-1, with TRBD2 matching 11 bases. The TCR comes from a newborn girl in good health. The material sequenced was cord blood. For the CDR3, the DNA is TGTGCCAGCAGTTACTCGTTCAGGGCGAAAGGAGGACTAGCGGGCCAGAGCTCCTACAATGAGCAGTTCTTC. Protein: CASSYSFRAKGGLAGQSSYNEQFF.